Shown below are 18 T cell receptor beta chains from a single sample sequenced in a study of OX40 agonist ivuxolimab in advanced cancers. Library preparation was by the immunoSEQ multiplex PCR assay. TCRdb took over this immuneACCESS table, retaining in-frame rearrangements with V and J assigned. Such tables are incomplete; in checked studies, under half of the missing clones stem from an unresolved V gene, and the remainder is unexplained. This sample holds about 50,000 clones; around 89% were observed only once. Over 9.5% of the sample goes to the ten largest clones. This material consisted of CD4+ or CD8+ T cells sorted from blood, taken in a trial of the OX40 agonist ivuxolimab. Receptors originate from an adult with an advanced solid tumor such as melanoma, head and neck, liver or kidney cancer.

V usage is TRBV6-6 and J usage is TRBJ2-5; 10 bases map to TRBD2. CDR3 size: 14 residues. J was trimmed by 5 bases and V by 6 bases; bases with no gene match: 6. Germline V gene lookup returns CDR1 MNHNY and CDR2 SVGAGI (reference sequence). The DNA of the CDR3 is TGTGCCAGCAGCCTAGCGGGAGACGCCGAGACCCAGTACTTC. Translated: CASSLAGDAETQYF.

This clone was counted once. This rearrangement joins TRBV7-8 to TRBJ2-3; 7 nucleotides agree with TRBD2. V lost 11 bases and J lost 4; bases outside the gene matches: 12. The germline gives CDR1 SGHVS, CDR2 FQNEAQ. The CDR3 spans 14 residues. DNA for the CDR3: TGTGCCGGGGGAAGCGGGAAAGTCGCAGATACGCAGTATTTT. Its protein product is CAGGSGKVADTQYF. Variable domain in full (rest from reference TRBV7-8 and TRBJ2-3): GAGVSQSPRYKVAKRGQDVALRCDPISGHVSLFWYQQALGQGPEFLTYFQNEAQLDKSGLPSDRFFAERPEGSVSTLKIQRTQQEDSAVYLCAGGSGKVADTQYFGPGTRLTVL.

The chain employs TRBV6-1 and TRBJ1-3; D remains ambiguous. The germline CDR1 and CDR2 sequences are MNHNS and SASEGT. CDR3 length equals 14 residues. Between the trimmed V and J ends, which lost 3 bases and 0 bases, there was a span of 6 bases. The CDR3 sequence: CASSDVYSGNTIYF. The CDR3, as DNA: TGTGCCAGCAGTGATGTTTACTCTGGAAACACCATATATTTT.

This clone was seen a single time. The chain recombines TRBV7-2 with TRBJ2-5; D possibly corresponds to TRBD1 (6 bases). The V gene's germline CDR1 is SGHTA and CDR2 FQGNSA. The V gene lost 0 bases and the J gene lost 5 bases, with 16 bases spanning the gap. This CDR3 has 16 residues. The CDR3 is CASSLAWDILEETQYF. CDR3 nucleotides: TGTGCCAGCAGCTTAGCGTGGGACATTCTGGAGGAGACCCAGTACTTC. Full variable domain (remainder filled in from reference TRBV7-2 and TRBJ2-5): GAGVSQSPSNKVTEKGKDVELRCDPISGHTALYWYRQSLGQGLEFLIYFQGNSAPDKSGLPSDRFSAERTGGSVSTLTIQRTQQEDSAVYLCASSLAWDILEETQYFGPGTRLLVL.

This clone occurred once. CDR3 nucleotide sequence: TGCGCCAGCAGCTTGGTTGGCGGGGGCGGGGATGAGCAGTTCTTC. Translated, it gives CASSLVGGGGDEQFF. This chain links TRBV5-1 with TRBJ2-1; D possibly corresponds to TRBD2 (7 bases). CDR1 and CDR2 from the germline V gene are SGHRS and YFSETQ. This CDR3 is 15 amino acids long. V lost 0 bases, J lost 8 bases, and 15 bases lay in between.

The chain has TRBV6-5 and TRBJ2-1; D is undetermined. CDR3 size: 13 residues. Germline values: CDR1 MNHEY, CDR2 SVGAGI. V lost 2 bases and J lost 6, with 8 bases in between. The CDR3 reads CASSYTGLNEQFF. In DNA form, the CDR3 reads TGTGCCAGCAGTTACACCGGGCTCAATGAGCAGTTCTTC.

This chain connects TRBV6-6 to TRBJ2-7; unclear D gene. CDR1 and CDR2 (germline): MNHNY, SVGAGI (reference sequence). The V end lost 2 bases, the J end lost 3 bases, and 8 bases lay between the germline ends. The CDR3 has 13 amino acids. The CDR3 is CASSYGYYYEQYF. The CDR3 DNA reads TGTGCCAGCAGTTACGGCTACTACTACGAGCAGTACTTC.

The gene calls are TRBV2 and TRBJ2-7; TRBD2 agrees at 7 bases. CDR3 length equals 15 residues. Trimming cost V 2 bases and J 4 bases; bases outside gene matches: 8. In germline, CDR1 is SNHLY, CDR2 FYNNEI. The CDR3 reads CASSELASGYYEQYF. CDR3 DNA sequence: TGTGCCAGCAGTGAATTGGCTAGCGGATATTACGAGCAGTACTTC.

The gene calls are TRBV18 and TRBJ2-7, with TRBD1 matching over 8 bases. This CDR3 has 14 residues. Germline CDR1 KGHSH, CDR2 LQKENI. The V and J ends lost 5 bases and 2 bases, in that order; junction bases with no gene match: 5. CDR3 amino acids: CASSWDRPTYEQYF. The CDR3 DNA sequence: TGTGCCAGCTCATGGGACAGGCCTACCTACGAGCAGTACTTC.

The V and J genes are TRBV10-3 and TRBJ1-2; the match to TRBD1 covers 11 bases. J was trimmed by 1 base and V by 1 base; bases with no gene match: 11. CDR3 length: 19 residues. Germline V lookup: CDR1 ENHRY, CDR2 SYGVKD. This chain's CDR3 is CAISELPGQGDFLNYGYTF. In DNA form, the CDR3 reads TGTGCCATCAGTGAGTTACCGGGACAGGGGGACTTCCTTAACTATGGCTACACCTTC.

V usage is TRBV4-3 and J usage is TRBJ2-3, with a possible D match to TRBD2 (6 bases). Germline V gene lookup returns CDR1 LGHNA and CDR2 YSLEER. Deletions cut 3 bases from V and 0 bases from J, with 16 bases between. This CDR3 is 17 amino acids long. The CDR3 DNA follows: TGCGCCAGCAGCCATGACGTAGCGGAACCGAGCACAGATACGCAGTATTTT. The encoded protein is CASSHDVAEPSTDTQYF.

For the CDR3, the DNA is TGTGCCAGCAGCTCGGCGGGGGAAACTGAAGCTTTCTTT. Protein: CASSSAGETEAFF. The chain combines TRBV11-2 with TRBJ1-1; maybe TRBD1 (5 bases). The CDR3 extends over 13 amino acids. CDR1 is SGHAT and CDR2 is FQNNGV in the germline V gene. V was pared by 4 bases and J by 5 bases, with 11 bases between. The variable domain in full, with the rest retrieved from reference TRBV11-2 and TRBJ1-1, is EAGVAQSPRYKIIEKRQSVAFWCNPISGHATLYWYQQILGQGPKLLIQFQNNGVVDDSQLPKDRFSAERLKGVDSTLKIQPAKLEDSAVYLCASSSAGETEAFFGQGTRLTVV.

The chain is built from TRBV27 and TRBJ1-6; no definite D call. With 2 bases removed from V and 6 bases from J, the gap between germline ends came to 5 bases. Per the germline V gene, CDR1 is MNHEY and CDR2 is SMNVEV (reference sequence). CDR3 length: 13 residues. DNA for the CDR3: TGTGCCAGCAGTTTACCGGGTAATTCACCCCTCCACTTT. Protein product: CASSLPGNSPLHF.

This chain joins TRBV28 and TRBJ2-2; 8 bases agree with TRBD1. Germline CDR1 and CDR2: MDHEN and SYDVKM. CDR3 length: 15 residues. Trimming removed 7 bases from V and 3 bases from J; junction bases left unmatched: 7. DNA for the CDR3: TGTGCCAGCAACCGCAGGGGGCGCGACACCGGGGAGCTGTTTTTT. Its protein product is CASNRRGRDTGELFF.

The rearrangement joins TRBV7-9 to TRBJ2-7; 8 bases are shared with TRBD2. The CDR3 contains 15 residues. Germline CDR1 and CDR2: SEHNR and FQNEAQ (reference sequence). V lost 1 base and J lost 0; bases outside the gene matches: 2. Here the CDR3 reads CASSLVAGSSYEQYF. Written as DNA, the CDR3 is TGTGCCAGCAGCTTAGTAGCGGGGAGCTCCTACGAGCAGTACTTC.

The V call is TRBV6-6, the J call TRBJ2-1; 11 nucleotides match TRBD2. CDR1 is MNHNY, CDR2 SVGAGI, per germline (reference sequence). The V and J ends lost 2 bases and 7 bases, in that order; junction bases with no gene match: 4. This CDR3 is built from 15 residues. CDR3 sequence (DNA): TGTGCCAGCAGTTACGATAGCGGGGGGGCAAATGAGCAGTTCTTC. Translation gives CASSYDSGGANEQFF.

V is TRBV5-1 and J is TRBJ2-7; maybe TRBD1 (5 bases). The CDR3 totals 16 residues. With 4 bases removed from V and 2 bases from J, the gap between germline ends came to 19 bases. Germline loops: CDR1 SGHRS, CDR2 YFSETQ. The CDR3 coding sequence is TGCGCCAGCAGCCCCGGCCGAGGCCAGGGCGCCTACGAGCAGTACTTC. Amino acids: CASSPGRGQGAYEQYF.

The CDR3 spells CASSQDGSGMSYEQYF. CDR3 nucleotide sequence: TGCGCCAGCAGCCAAGACGGGTCGGGGATGTCCTACGAGCAGTACTTC. The V call is TRBV4-3, the J call TRBJ2-7; maybe TRBD2 (5 bases). Trimming removed 0 bases from V and 1 base from J, with 13 bases in between. This CDR3 comprises 16 residues. Germline V gives CDR1 LGHNA, CDR2 YSLEER.